This TCR beta chain comes out of a study of patients and donors after allogeneic stem cell transplantation. One entry per CDR3 protein, called by TCRdb with MiXCR from the RT-PCR reads. The sample includes about 110,000 distinct CDR3 sequences, roughly 37% of them seen just once. This clonotype was observed a few times. Germline CDR1 is LGHNA and CDR2 is YSLEER. V lost 1 base, J lost 9 bases, and 5 bases stayed unmatched. The CDR3 spans 14 residues. This sequence was found in a human donor who was either an allogeneic HSCT recipient or a stem cell or donor lymphocyte infusion donor (not recorded which). It is not recorded whose cells these are; they may come from a transplant donor. Sequenced sample: blood, either unsorted or a sorted T cell fraction (not recorded which). The chain recombines TRBV4-3 with TRBJ1-3; 8 nucleotides match TRBD1. The CDR3 sequence: CASSQGQGISTIYF. The CDR3 nucleotides read TGCGCCAGCAGCCAAGGACAGGGGATCTCCACCATATATTTT.